This TCR beta chain is from a study of PD-L1 blockade in urothelial cancer. Study background: In the patient group, most of the roughly 30 were males with bladder-origin urothelial cancer. At 6 weeks and at 3 weeks (second dose) after treatment start, blood was analyzed.

Generated by immunoSEQ multiplex PCR, the TCRdb table keeps only in-frame clones and is missing some. The table lists about 95,000 clones, 87% of them singletons, with roughly 2% in the top ten. This sample's time point: pretreatment peripheral blood. The sequencing used PBMCs, collected around atezolizumab (anti-PD-L1) treatment. The TCR comes from a man between 60 and 70 years old with urothelial cancer.

The CDR3 DNA sequence: TGTGCCAGCAGCCCAGCGGGCTTTAGCACAGATACGCAGTATTTT. Protein product: CASSPAGFSTDTQYF. V gene TRBV7-9 combines with J gene TRBJ2-3, with D maybe TRBD2 (6 bases). This CDR3 has 15 residues. The germline V gene encodes CDR1 SEHNR and CDR2 FQNEAQ (reference sequence). V lost 5 bases, J lost 0 bases, and 12 bases lay in between.